Listed below are T cell receptor beta chains from one sample, sequenced in a study of kidney transplant recipient with SARS-CoV-2 infection. Via MiXCR, TCRdb re-called the reads, giving one row per CDR3 protein. This table has approximately 250,000 distinct CDR3 sequences, under 30% appearing once. Source: a blood sample, taken at baseline and between days 110 and 120 from a kidney transplant recipient. The receptors come from a male patient between 25 and 39 years old who had COVID-19 and was a kidney transplant recipient. Some T cells may be provided by the graft donor. The CDR3 runs from the conserved cysteine through the conserved F or W. A D gene is named only where the DNA matches it firmly. Clone size is given for some rows only: seen once, a few or many times, or a class if the clone is expanded.

J gene: TRBJ2-3; V gene: TRBV7-8; clone size: -; D gene: -; CDR3 DNA: TGTGCCAGCAGCTTAGGTTGGGTGGGAGGCCCCGGAGATACGCAGTATTTT; CDR3 protein: CASSLGWVGGPGDTQYF
J gene: TRBJ1-6; V gene: TRBV11-2; clone size: many; D gene: TRBD1; CDR3 DNA: TGTGCCAGCAGCGAGCGAACAGGGGGCATATTTTCACCCCTCCACTTT; CDR3 protein: CASSERTGGIFSPLHF
J gene: TRBJ2-3; V gene: TRBV21-1; clone size: many; D gene: -; CDR3 DNA: TGTGCCAGCAGATCTAGAATAGCTACAGTCATGCAAGATACGCAGTATTTT; CDR3 protein: CASRSRIATVMQDTQYF
J gene: TRBJ1-2; V gene: TRBV11-1; clone size: many; D gene: -; CDR3 DNA: TGTGCCAGCAGCGCTCGGCGTAAGGCTGGAAAGACCTATGGCTACACCTTC; CDR3 protein: CASSARRKAGKTYGYTF
J gene: TRBJ1-2; V gene: TRBV6-9; clone size: many; D gene: -; CDR3 DNA: TGTGCCAGCAGTAGGAAGGGGCCTTACGGAAAGACCTATGGCTACACCTTC; CDR3 protein: CASSRKGPYGKTYGYTF
J gene: TRBJ2-7; V gene: TRBV2; clone size: many; D gene: -; CDR3 DNA: TGTGCCAGCAGTGAAATTGTGGGGTTTTTGTACGACGAGCAGTACTTC; CDR3 protein: CASSEIVGFLYDEQYF
J gene: TRBJ1-2; V gene: TRBV12-5; clone size: few; D gene: -; CDR3 DNA: TGTGCTAGTGGTGGGCACAGTTTGCAGGGAAAGACCTATGGCTACACCTTC; CDR3 protein: CASGGHSLQGKTYGYTF
J gene: TRBJ1-2; V gene: TRBV30; clone size: few; D gene: -; CDR3 DNA: TGTGCCTGGGCACTCGGGCGTTATAGAAAGACCTATGGCTACACCTTC; CDR3 protein: CAWALGRYRKTYGYTF
J gene: TRBJ1-1; V gene: TRBV11-3; clone size: many; D gene: -; CDR3 DNA: TGTGCCAGCAGCTTCGAGGGATCACAGACTGAAGCTTTCTTT; CDR3 protein: CASSFEGSQTEAFF
J gene: TRBJ2-1; V gene: TRBV4-3; clone size: -; D gene: TRBD1; CDR3 DNA: TGCGCCAGCAGCCAAGATCCGGGACAGGGGGCCTACAATGAGCAGTTCTTC; CDR3 protein: CASSQDPGQGAYNEQFF
J gene: TRBJ2-1; V gene: TRBV7-3; clone size: once; D gene: -; CDR3 DNA: TGTGCCAGCAGCCTACCCGGAGGTGACAGGGGAGGGGATGAGCAGCTCTTC; CDR3 protein: CASSLPGGDRGGDEQLF
J gene: TRBJ1-3; V gene: TRBV4-1; clone size: many; D gene: -; CDR3 DNA: TGCGCCAGCAGGCGCATACAGGGACCCACTGGAAACACCATATATTTT; CDR3 protein: CASRRIQGPTGNTIYF
J gene: TRBJ1-1; V gene: TRBV3-1; clone size: many; D gene: -; CDR3 DNA: TGTGCCAGCATCAATTCCACTCCCATTTCAATTCGCACTGAAGCTTTCTTT; CDR3 protein: CASINSTPISIRTEAFF
J gene: TRBJ1-1; V gene: TRBV27; clone size: many; D gene: TRBD1; CDR3 DNA: TGTGCCAGCAGTCCGATACTCCGGGACAGGGCGACTGAAGCTTTCTTT; CDR3 protein: CASSPILRDRATEAFF
J gene: TRBJ2-5; V gene: TRBV9; clone size: few; D gene: -; CDR3 DNA: TGTGCCAGCAGCGCAGGAGGGACTGCCCAAGAGACCCAGTACTTC; CDR3 protein: CASSAGGTAQETQYF
J gene: TRBJ1-2; V gene: TRBV19; clone size: many; D gene: -; CDR3 DNA: TGTGCCAGTAGTTTTTACCCGACAAATCGAAAGACCTATGGCTACACCTTC; CDR3 protein: CASSFYPTNRKTYGYTF
J gene: TRBJ2-5; V gene: TRBV3-1; clone size: -; D gene: -; CDR3 DNA: TGTGCCAGCAGCGAGAGGCCCCCCATTTCTTTCCCTGAGACCCAGTACTTC; CDR3 protein: CASSERPPISFPETQYF
J gene: TRBJ2-3; V gene: TRBV3-1; clone size: many; D gene: TRBD2; CDR3 DNA: TGTGCCAGCAGCCCTCGTGGGCTAGCGGGAGGGCCGGGCACAGATACGCAGTATTTT; CDR3 protein: CASSPRGLAGGPGTDTQYF
J gene: TRBJ1-2; V gene: TRBV5-1; clone size: many; D gene: -; CDR3 DNA: TGCGCCAGCGATCGAACATCGGTTCGAAAGACCTATGGCTACACCTTC; CDR3 protein: CASDRTSVRKTYGYTF
J gene: TRBJ2-3; V gene: TRBV30; clone size: many; D gene: -; CDR3 DNA: TGTGCCTGGAGCGGAGTCGGGACGCAGTATTTT; CDR3 protein: CAWSGVGTQYF
J gene: TRBJ1-4; V gene: TRBV7-8; clone size: many; D gene: TRBD1; CDR3 DNA: TGTGCCAGCAGCTTGACAGGGTACTCTGCAACTAATGAAAAACTGTTTTTT; CDR3 protein: CASSLTGYSATNEKLFF
J gene: TRBJ1-2; V gene: TRBV19; clone size: many; D gene: TRBD1; CDR3 DNA: TGTGCCAGTAGTCCCTGGGACAGGAGTAACTATGGCTACACCTTC; CDR3 protein: CASSPWDRSNYGYTF
J gene: TRBJ2-1; V gene: TRBV20-1; clone size: many; D gene: -; CDR3 DNA: TGCAGTGCTAGTTGGCCCCGGGGATCGATAGGCGAGCAGTTCTTC; CDR3 protein: CSASWPRGSIGEQFF
J gene: TRBJ1-5; V gene: TRBV28; clone size: many; D gene: TRBD1; CDR3 DNA: TGTGCCAGCAGTCCGTTTAGGTCGACAGGGGACAATCAGCCCCAGCATTTT; CDR3 protein: CASSPFRSTGDNQPQHF
J gene: TRBJ1-1; V gene: TRBV7-2; clone size: many; D gene: -; CDR3 DNA: TGTGCCAGCAGCTTAGGTCCCGGGCGGAACACTGAAGCTTTCTTT; CDR3 protein: CASSLGPGRNTEAFF
J gene: TRBJ1-6; V gene: TRBV27; clone size: many; D gene: -; CDR3 DNA: TGTGCCAGCAGTTTATTTTATAATTCACCCCTCCACTTT; CDR3 protein: CASSLFYNSPLHF
J gene: TRBJ2-5; V gene: TRBV2; clone size: many; D gene: TRBD1; CDR3 DNA: TGTGCCAGCAAACCACAAGACAGGGTAGGGCGAGAGACCCAGTACTTC; CDR3 protein: CASKPQDRVGRETQYF
J gene: TRBJ1-2; V gene: TRBV6-2/TRBV6-3; clone size: many; D gene: -; CDR3 DNA: TGTGCCAGCAGTACATTTAGCTGCATCGGAAAGACCTATGGCTACACCTTC; CDR3 protein: CASSTFSCIGKTYGYTF
J gene: TRBJ2-5; V gene: TRBV18; clone size: many; D gene: -; CDR3 DNA: TGTGCCAGCTCACCATCTTATAACCTTGAGACCCAGTACTTC; CDR3 protein: CASSPSYNLETQYF
J gene: TRBJ1-6; V gene: TRBV5-6; clone size: many; D gene: -; CDR3 DNA: TGTGCCAGCAGCTTGTCGTACAGAAATAATTCACCCCTCCACTTT; CDR3 protein: CASSLSYRNNSPLHF
J gene: TRBJ2-1; V gene: TRBV7-8; clone size: few; D gene: TRBD2; CDR3 DNA: TGTGCCAGCAGCTTCTACCGCGCCCCACTAGCGAATGAGCAGTTCTTC; CDR3 protein: CASSFYRAPLANEQFF
J gene: TRBJ2-3; V gene: TRBV6-5; clone size: few; D gene: TRBD2; CDR3 DNA: TGTGCCAGCAAACCCCTCTCGGCTGCGGGGGGCACAGATACGCAGTATTTT; CDR3 protein: CASKPLSAAGGTDTQYF
J gene: TRBJ2-7; V gene: TRBV27; clone size: many; D gene: TRBD2; CDR3 DNA: TGTGCCAGCAGCCCCCGGCCCCCGGGACTAGCAGGCGAGCAGTACTTC; CDR3 protein: CASSPRPPGLAGEQYF
J gene: TRBJ2-4; V gene: TRBV20-1; clone size: -; D gene: TRBD1; CDR3 DNA: TGCAGTGCGAACCGGGACAGGGATCGTATGTTAGCCAAAAACATTCAGTACTTC; CDR3 protein: CSANRDRDRMLAKNIQYF
J gene: TRBJ1-2; V gene: TRBV4-3; clone size: many; D gene: -; CDR3 DNA: TGCGCCAGCAGCCAAATGCTAGGACGTCGAAAGACCTATGGCTACACCTTC; CDR3 protein: CASSQMLGRRKTYGYTF
J gene: TRBJ2-7; V gene: TRBV20-1; clone size: many; D gene: TRBD1; CDR3 DNA: TGCAGTGCTCTTCCTCCGGACAGGGGGCCCGAGCAGTACTTC; CDR3 protein: CSALPPDRGPEQYF
J gene: TRBJ1-2; V gene: TRBV5-5; clone size: many; D gene: -; CDR3 DNA: TGTGCCAGCAAGTCCAATGTCTCGCGAAAGACCTATGGCTACACCTTC; CDR3 protein: CASKSNVSRKTYGYTF
J gene: TRBJ1-4; V gene: TRBV3-1; clone size: many; D gene: -; CDR3 DNA: TGTGCCAGCAGCCAGTCGGCAACTAATGAAAAACTGTTTTTT; CDR3 protein: CASSQSATNEKLFF
J gene: TRBJ2-1; V gene: TRBV9; clone size: many; D gene: TRBD2; CDR3 DNA: TGTGCCAGCAGCGCTAGCGGGACCTACAATGAGCAGTTCTTC; CDR3 protein: CASSASGTYNEQFF
J gene: TRBJ1-5; V gene: TRBV4-3; clone size: many; D gene: -; CDR3 DNA: TGCGCCAGCAGCCAAGGTTGGGGGGCCTATAGCAATCAGCCCCAGCATTTT; CDR3 protein: CASSQGWGAYSNQPQHF
J gene: TRBJ1-4; V gene: TRBV28; clone size: many; D gene: -; CDR3 DNA: TGTGCCAGCAGTTTCGGAGGGGCGAGGAGTGAAAAACTGTTTTTT; CDR3 protein: CASSFGGARSEKLFF
J gene: TRBJ1-2; V gene: TRBV7-6; clone size: -; D gene: -; CDR3 DNA: TGTGCCAGCAGCGGCCCACATGAATCTCGAAAGACCTATGGCTACACCTTC; CDR3 protein: CASSGPHESRKTYGYTF
J gene: TRBJ2-5; V gene: TRBV6-5; clone size: many; D gene: -; CDR3 DNA: TGTGCCAGCAGTTACTCGACAGCGTCGGAGACCCAGTACTTC; CDR3 protein: CASSYSTASETQYF
J gene: TRBJ1-1; V gene: TRBV9; clone size: many; D gene: -; CDR3 DNA: TGTGCCAGCAGCGGAGGGACCGTAGGACTTCCAGCTTTCTTT; CDR3 protein: CASSGGTVGLPAFF
J gene: TRBJ2-7; V gene: TRBV18; clone size: many; D gene: TRBD1; CDR3 DNA: TGTGCCAGCTCACCACCGCCAGGGGGTATCTACGAGCAGTACTTC; CDR3 protein: CASSPPPGGIYEQYF
J gene: TRBJ2-5; V gene: TRBV12-3/TRBV12-4; clone size: many; D gene: TRBD2; CDR3 DNA: TGTGCCAGCAGTCAGAAAGCGGGAGTGGGGACCCAGTACTTC; CDR3 protein: CASSQKAGVGTQYF
J gene: TRBJ2-5; V gene: TRBV3-1; clone size: many; D gene: -; CDR3 DNA: TGTGCCAGCAGCCGTCTACCTCCCATTTCTTTCTCTGAGACCCAGTACTTC; CDR3 protein: CASSRLPPISFSETQYF
J gene: TRBJ2-1; V gene: TRBV12-3/TRBV12-4; clone size: many; D gene: -; CDR3 DNA: TGTGCCAGCAGCCCGGGCCACTCTGACTACAATGAGCAGTTCTTC; CDR3 protein: CASSPGHSDYNEQFF
J gene: TRBJ2-5; V gene: TRBV6-8; clone size: many; D gene: -; CDR3 DNA: TGTGCCAGCAGTCTCGGCGAATGGGAGACCCAGTACTTC; CDR3 protein: CASSLGEWETQYF
J gene: TRBJ1-2; V gene: TRBV7-9; clone size: few; D gene: -; CDR3 DNA: TGTGCCAGCAGCGTTAGAGGATACCATGGAAAGACCTATGGCTACACCTTC; CDR3 protein: CASSVRGYHGKTYGYTF
J gene: TRBJ2-4; V gene: TRBV20-1; clone size: few; D gene: TRBD2; CDR3 DNA: TGCAGTGCTAGTAGCGGGGGATCGATAGCCAAAAACATTCAGTACTTC; CDR3 protein: CSASSGGSIAKNIQYF
J gene: TRBJ2-5; V gene: TRBV3-1; clone size: many; D gene: -; CDR3 DNA: TGTGCCAGCAGCCAAATTATTCCCATTTCTTTCTCTGAGACCCAGTACTTC; CDR3 protein: CASSQIIPISFSETQYF
J gene: TRBJ2-4; V gene: TRBV6-8; clone size: few; D gene: -; CDR3 DNA: TGTGCCGTAGGGGGGCGTCAAAACATTCAGTACTTC; CDR3 protein: CAVGGRQNIQYF
J gene: TRBJ2-1; V gene: TRBV6-1; clone size: many; D gene: TRBD1; CDR3 DNA: TGTGCCAGCAGTGAACGGGACAGGGGATACAATGAGCAGTTCTTC; CDR3 protein: CASSERDRGYNEQFF
J gene: TRBJ2-7; V gene: TRBV11-2; clone size: many; D gene: -; CDR3 DNA: TGTGCCAGCAGCTTAGGGACAGCGACCTACGAGCAGTACTTC; CDR3 protein: CASSLGTATYEQYF
J gene: TRBJ1-6; V gene: TRBV5-4; clone size: many; D gene: -; CDR3 DNA: TGTGCCAGCAGCCGCCGGACCGCCCGTTCGGCAAATTCACCCCTCCACTTT; CDR3 protein: CASSRRTARSANSPLHF
J gene: TRBJ2-1; V gene: TRBV11-3; clone size: many; D gene: -; CDR3 DNA: TGTGCCAGCAGCTTTAGTAGAAACAATGAGCAGTTCTTC; CDR3 protein: CASSFSRNNEQFF
J gene: TRBJ2-3; V gene: TRBV21-1; clone size: many; D gene: -; CDR3 DNA: TGTGCCAGCAGGGGTATGTTAGCTACAGTCATGCAAGATACGCAGTATTTT; CDR3 protein: CASRGMLATVMQDTQYF
J gene: TRBJ2-2; V gene: TRBV9; clone size: -; D gene: TRBD1; CDR3 DNA: TGTGCCAGCAGCGAAACAGGGGCCGACACCGGGGAGCTGTTTTTT; CDR3 protein: CASSETGADTGELFF